This T cell receptor (beta chain) was captured in a study of CD8+ T cells in alopecia areata. Turning to the study itself: Treated patients took oral tofacitinib at 5 to 10 mg twice daily. Regarding the study as a whole: Across lesional scalp, and particularly alopecia totalis/universalis, clonality surpassed that of normal scalp. Whereas mice showed it more clearly, TCR sharing across patients was murkier, possibly because of HLA.

Notes on this clone: Its cognate antigen is unknown.

There are 15 residues in the CDR3. Germline V gene data show CDR1 as SGHRS and CDR2 as YFSETQ. V was shortened by 1 base and J by 3 bases, with 13 bases between the two germline ends. Extracted RNA was reverse transcribed into cDNA, the sequencing template. Sequencing was performed with immunoSEQ multiplex PCR; in TCRdb, only in-frame clones are kept and a portion is missing. The sample comprises some 150,000 clones, roughly 70% of which are singletons, and approximately 10% rests with the top ten. Sorted out of PBMCs were CD4+ T cells and CD8+ T cells. The sample consisted of CD8+ T cells sorted from blood, taken at week 0. The TCR sequence derives from a human donor with alopecia areata. The chain uses TRBV5-1 and TRBJ1-2, with TRBD1 as a possible D gene (6 bases). The CDR3, as DNA: TGCGCCAGCAGCTTGATGGGGGGCACCGACTATGGCTACACCTTC. Translating it yields CASSLMGGTDYGYTF.